Listed below are T cell receptor beta chains from one sample, sequenced in a study of cytomegalovirus exposure and HLA in healthy donors. Only in-frame clones appear in the TCRdb table, and some are missing; sequencing was by immunoSEQ multiplex PCR. The table lists around 91,000 clones, 78% of them singletons. Material for sequencing was PBMCs. These receptors were collected from a male donor in good health and CMV-seropositive. CDR3s include the opening cysteine and the closing phenylalanine or tryptophan. The D gene is left open where the match is weak. Rows give clone size only sometimes, using once, few, many, or a class for an expanded clone.

length	size	V	J	D	DNA	CDR3
16	-	TRBV6-5	TRBJ2-3	-	TGTGCCAGCAGTTACTCCGCGTTACTCAGCACAGATACGCAGTATTTT	CASSYSALLSTDTQYF
16	-	TRBV28	TRBJ1-2	-	TGTGCCAGCAGTTTAGGGGGCGCATTCTCGAACTATGGCTACACCTTC	CASSLGGAFSNYGYTF
12	-	TRBV29-1	TRBJ2-4	-	TGCAGCGTTCCAGGAGGGGTAAACATTCAGTACTTC	CSVPGGVNIQYF
15	few	TRBV27	TRBJ2-7	-	TGTGCCAGCAGTTTGGTCGGGGGAAAGGGCTACGAGCAGTACTTC	CASSLVGGKGYEQYF
14	-	TRBV27	TRBJ2-1	-	TGTGCCAGCACCGACGGGGGCTCCTACAATGAGCAGTTCTTC	CASTDGGSYNEQFF
12	-	TRBV29-1	TRBJ1-2	TRBD1	TGCAGCGTTGACGGGACAGCCTATGGCTACACCTTC	CSVDGTAYGYTF
16	-	TRBV9	TRBJ2-1	-	TGTGCCAGCAGCGTAGGAAATAGACAGGCCAACAATGAGCAGTTCTTC	CASSVGNRQANNEQFF
15	-	TRBV10-3	TRBJ2-2	TRBD2	TGTGCCATCAGAATAGCGGGAACGGACACCGGGGAGCTGTTTTTT	CAIRIAGTDTGELFF
15	-	TRBV7-8	TRBJ2-2	TRBD2	TGTGCCAGCAGCTCCCGGGGGGGGTCGGCCGGGGAGCTGTTTTTT	CASSSRGGSAGELFF
14	once	TRBV27	TRBJ1-2	-	TGTGCCAGCAGTTTTAGGGGCGAGGTCTATGGCTACACCTTC	CASSFRGEVYGYTF
14	-	TRBV5-6	TRBJ2-7	-	TGTGCCAGCAGCTTGGCCGCGGCAGACCACGAGCAGTACTTC	CASSLAAADHEQYF
15	-	TRBV7-9	TRBJ2-7	TRBD1	TGTGCCAGCAGCTTCGCACAGGGGGGAAGCTACGAGCAGTACTTC	CASSFAQGGSYEQYF
16	-	TRBV6-6	TRBJ2-1	TRBD2	TGTGCCAGCAGCCCCCCGGTGGCGGGGGTTTACAATGAGCAGTTCTTC	CASSPPVAGVYNEQFF
15	-	TRBV18	TRBJ1-5	-	TGTGCCAGCTCACCAAAACAGCAGGGCAATCAGCCCCAGCATTTT	CASSPKQQGNQPQHF
15	-	TRBV7-2	TRBJ1-2	-	TGTGCCAGCAGCTTAATGTCCCCGGTCCTGGATGGCTACACCTTC	CASSLMSPVLDGYTF
15	-	TRBV9	TRBJ2-3	-	TGTGCCAGCAAACGGTCGATGCAGGGCACAGATACGCAGTATTTT	CASKRSMQGTDTQYF
14	-	TRBV19	TRBJ2-6	-	TGTGCCAGTAGTAGGGGAGCTGGGGCCAACGTCCTGACTTTC	CASSRGAGANVLTF
14	-	TRBV11-2	TRBJ2-3	-	TGTGCCAGCAGCTTAGAGGGGCCCCGGGATACGCAGTATTTT	CASSLEGPRDTQYF
14	-	TRBV27	TRBJ1-4	TRBD1	TGTGCCAGCAGCTCGACAGGGAATAGAGAAAAACTGTTTTTT	CASSSTGNREKLFF
14	-	TRBV5-6	TRBJ2-1	TRBD1	TGTGCCAGCAGCTCCCTTGGACAGGTATTATCTCAGTTCTTC	CASSSLGQVLSQFF
14	-	TRBV28	TRBJ1-2	-	TGTGCCAGCAGCTCGGTTTCCTTTAACTATGGCTACACCTTC	CASSSVSFNYGYTF
15	few	TRBV6-1	TRBJ2-1	TRBD2	TGTGCCAGCAGGGATCGAGCGGGGGCCTACAATGAGCAGTTCTTC	CASRDRAGAYNEQFF
13	-	TRBV15	TRBJ1-4	-	TGTGCCACCAGCGGGGCCAGGGTAGAAAAACTGTTTTTT	CATSGARVEKLFF
14	few	TRBV5-1	TRBJ2-7	-	TGCGCCAGCAGCTTGGTTGGAGGGGACTACGAGCAGTACTTC	CASSLVGGDYEQYF
15	few	TRBV6-6	TRBJ2-5	TRBD1	TGTGCCAGCAGGTATCCTGGGACAGCACAAGAGACCCAGTACTTC	CASRYPGTAQETQYF
13	-	TRBV30	TRBJ1-2	TRBD1	TGTGCCTGGAGTTCCGGGACAGCAAATGGCTACACCTTC	CAWSSGTANGYTF
14	-	TRBV5-6	TRBJ2-2	TRBD1	TGTGCCAGCAGCCCCACACGGACAGGCGGGGAGCTGTTTTTT	CASSPTRTGGELFF
15	-	TRBV7-2	TRBJ1-5	TRBD1	TGTGCCAGCAGCTACCAGGGGGCAGGGAATCAGCCCCAGCATTTT	CASSYQGAGNQPQHF
13	few	TRBV5-6	TRBJ2-7	-	TGTGCCAGCAGCTTCGAGGCTATGTACGAGCAGTACTTC	CASSFEAMYEQYF
15	few	TRBV9	TRBJ2-3	-	TGTGCCAGCAGCAAGCGACAGGGACTGGCAGATACGCAGTATTTT	CASSKRQGLADTQYF
15	-	TRBV5-1	TRBJ2-7	-	TGCGCCAGCAGCTTGGGGACAGAATCCTCCTACGAGCAGTACTTC	CASSLGTESSYEQYF
15	-	TRBV14	TRBJ2-5	-	TGTGCCAGCAGCCAAGGAATCGGGGTAGAAGAGACCCAGTACTTC	CASSQGIGVEETQYF
13	once	TRBV7-3	TRBJ1-5	-	TGTGCCAGCTCGGTTAATAGCAATCAGCCCCAGCATTTT	CASSVNSNQPQHF
15	once	TRBV6-5	TRBJ1-5	-	TGTGCCAGCAGTTACTCGACGGGACTCAATCAGCCCCAGCATTTT	CASSYSTGLNQPQHF
16	-	TRBV28	TRBJ2-1	TRBD2	TGTGCCAGCAGCCCTAGTACGGGGACTAGCTATGGTGAGCAGTTCTTC	CASSPSTGTSYGEQFF
14	-	TRBV7-9	TRBJ2-5	TRBD2	TGTGCCAGCAGATTCGGGACTAGCCAAGAGACCCAGTACTTC	CASRFGTSQETQYF
14	-	TRBV28	TRBJ2-1	TRBD1	TGTGCCAGCAGTCGCCGGGGACAGGGCAATGAGCAGTTCTTC	CASSRRGQGNEQFF
16	few	TRBV2	TRBJ2-1	-	TGTGCCAGCAGTGAACGAGTTGCTAGTAGGGGTCGTGAGCAGTTCTTC	CASSERVASRGREQFF
14	-	TRBV19	TRBJ1-1	-	TGTGCCAGTAGTCTCGATTACGGTAGCACTGAAGCTTTCTTT	CASSLDYGSTEAFF
15	once	TRBV5-1	TRBJ2-5	-	TGCGCCAGCAGCTTGGTATCCTTGTCTACGGAGACCCAGTACTTC	CASSLVSLSTETQYF
16	-	TRBV30	TRBJ2-6	-	TGTGCCTGGAAACTAGGGCAGACGTCTGGGGCCAACGTCCTGACTTTC	CAWKLGQTSGANVLTF
14	few	TRBV6-4	TRBJ1-6	TRBD1	TGTGCCAGCAGTGAGGGACAGTATAATTCACCCCTCCACTTT	CASSEGQYNSPLHF
15	-	TRBV7-6	TRBJ2-4	TRBD2	TGTGCCAGCAGCCAATCAAGCGGGGGAGGAAACATTCAGTACTTC	CASSQSSGGGNIQYF
14	-	TRBV7-8	TRBJ2-2	-	TGTGCCAGCAGTCCACAGAGGAACACCGGGGAGCTGTTTTTT	CASSPQRNTGELFF
13	-	TRBV5-4	TRBJ1-2	TRBD1	TGTGCCAGCAGCTTTGACAGGGGCGGAGGCTACACCTTC	CASSFDRGGGYTF
14	-	TRBV19	TRBJ1-1	-	TGTGCCAGCGAACCGGGACAAACGAACACTGAAGCTTTCTTT	CASEPGQTNTEAFF
16	-	TRBV5-5	TRBJ2-3	TRBD2	TGTGCCAGCAGCTTGGCTGGACTAGCGAGCACAGATACGCAGTATTTT	CASSLAGLASTDTQYF
14	once	TRBV28	TRBJ2-5	TRBD1	TGTGCCAGCAGCCTGGCCTTGACAGGGGAGACCCAGTACTTC	CASSLALTGETQYF
17	once	TRBV7-6	TRBJ2-1	TRBD2	TGTGCCAGCAGCTTAGTGGTAGGGACTAGCTCCTACAATGAGCAGTTCTTC	CASSLVVGTSSYNEQFF
15	-	TRBV7-9	TRBJ2-3	-	TGTGCCAGCAGCTTACTCCCGGGTTCCACAGATACGCAGTATTTT	CASSLLPGSTDTQYF
14	-	TRBV11-3	TRBJ1-2	TRBD1	TGTGCCAGCAGCGGAGGGACAGGGGATTTGGGCTACACCTTC	CASSGGTGDLGYTF
15	-	TRBV28	TRBJ2-3	TRBD2	TGTGCCAGCAGTTCCGGACTAGCGGACACAGATACGCAGTATTTT	CASSSGLADTDTQYF
15	-	TRBV6-5	TRBJ2-1	-	TGTGCCAGCAGTTACTCCGGCGGGGCATACAATGAGCAGTTCTTC	CASSYSGGAYNEQFF
15	-	TRBV4-2	TRBJ2-7	TRBD2	TGTGCCAGCAGGGGGACGGCTAGCGGGACGGACGAGCAGTACTTC	CASRGTASGTDEQYF
17	-	TRBV28	TRBJ2-1	TRBD1	TGTGCCAGCAGGGATTCCGGGACAGGGAGTGGCTACAATGAGCAGTTCTTC	CASRDSGTGSGYNEQFF
14	-	TRBV2	TRBJ2-5	-	TGTGCCAGCAGGGAAAACAGGGAAGGGGAGACCCAGTACTTC	CASRENREGETQYF
16	-	TRBV28	TRBJ1-1	-	TGTGCCAGCCTGCCGGTGGAGGGGACCTTGGGGACTGAAGCTTTCTTT	CASLPVEGTLGTEAFF
14	-	TRBV5-4	TRBJ2-7	-	TGTGCCAGCAGCCCCGGTTTGGTCGTCTACGAGCAGTACTTC	CASSPGLVVYEQYF
17	-	TRBV7-2	TRBJ2-2	TRBD2	TGTGCCAGCAGCTCCTCCCTCCTAGCGGCAAGGACCGGGGAGCTGTTTTTT	CASSSSLLAARTGELFF